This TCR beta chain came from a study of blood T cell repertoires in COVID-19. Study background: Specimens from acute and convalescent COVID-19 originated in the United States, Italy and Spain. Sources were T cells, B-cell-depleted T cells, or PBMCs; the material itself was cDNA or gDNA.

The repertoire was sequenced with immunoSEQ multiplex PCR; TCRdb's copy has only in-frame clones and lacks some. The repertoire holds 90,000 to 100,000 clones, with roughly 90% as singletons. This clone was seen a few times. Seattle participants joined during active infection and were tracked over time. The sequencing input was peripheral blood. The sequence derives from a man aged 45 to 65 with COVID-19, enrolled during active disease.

The CDR3 DNA sequence: TGTGCCAGCAGCCCAACCGGGACAGGGGGCGAGACCCAGTACTTC. It codes for CASSPTGTGGETQYF. This rearrangement joins TRBV7-6 to TRBJ2-5; 12 bases align to TRBD1. J gave up 5 bases and V 5 bases, and 6 bases lay outside the gene matches. Germline CDR1 and CDR2: SGHVS and FNYEAQ. This CDR3 contains 15 residues.